One sample yielded the 4 T cell receptor beta chains listed below, sequenced in a study of cytomegalovirus exposure and HLA in healthy donors. PCR used 60 Vbeta primers and 13 Jbeta primers. Sequencing used immunoSEQ multiplex PCR; TCRdb keeps in-frame clones, though not all of them. The table records some 180,000 clones, over 80% of them present only once. Sequenced sample: PBMCs. The origin of the receptors is a male donor in good health and CMV-seronegative.

The genes are TRBV11-2 and TRBJ2-2, with 7 nucleotides matching TRBD1. Per the germline V gene, CDR1 is SGHAT and CDR2 is FQNNGV. The CDR3 extends over 15 amino acids. With V trimmed by 5 bases and J by 3 bases, 6 bases remained unmatched. The CDR3 here is CASSRTGRHTGELFF. CDR3 bases: TGTGCCAGCAGCCGGACAGGCAGACACACCGGGGAGCTGTTTTTT.

The chain recombines TRBV29-1 with TRBJ2-5; a weak D match, TRBD1 (7 bases). The last part of the DNA fits TRBJ2-7 better; the J call may be wrong. The CDR3 is 12 residues long. Germline assignment: CDR1 SQVTM and CDR2 ANQGSEA. CDR3 sequence: CSAQGGSYEQYF. The CDR3 nucleotides are TGCAGCGCGCAGGGGGGCTCCTACGAGCAGTACTTC.

There are a few counts of this clone. The CDR3 DNA sequence: TGTGCTAGTGGTTTGGTTGGCAGGGGAGAAACTGAAGCTTTCTTT. Residues: CASGLVGRGETEAFF. This sequence joins TRBV12-5 and TRBJ1-1; a possible D gene is TRBD1 (6 bases). CDR1 is LGHNT, CDR2 FRNRAP, per germline. Trimming removed 0 bases at V and 5 bases at J, with 13 bases between. CDR3 size: 15 residues. Drawing the rest from reference TRBV12-5 and TRBJ1-1, the complete variable domain is DARVTQTPRHKVTEMGQEVTMRCQPILGHNTVFWYRQTMMQGLELLAYFRNRAPLDDSGMPKDRFSAEMPDATLATLKIQPSEPRDSAVYFCASGLVGRGETEAFFGQGTRLTVV.

The V gene is TRBV6-6, the J gene TRBJ1-6; 9 bases map to TRBD1. Germline V CDR1 and CDR2: MNHNY, SVGAGI (reference sequence). V was pared by 7 bases and J by 11 bases, with 9 bases of the junction left unmatched. The CDR3 loop spans 14 amino acids. CDR3 loop: CASKIPGQGAPLHF. In DNA, the CDR3 is TGTGCCAGCAAGATACCGGGACAGGGAGCACCCCTCCACTTT.